These 23 T cell receptor beta chains came from one sample sequenced in a study of T-cell memory formation after mild COVID-19. MiXCR, run by TCRdb on the 5' RACE reads, gives a single entry per CDR3 protein. The sample records about 190,000 distinct CDR3 sequences, roughly 18% being singletons. Sequences were obtained from PBMCs or a T cell subset sorted from them (not recorded which). The receptors were sampled from an adult woman who had mild COVID-19 (a few samples of this study predate the infection). Cell type and time point are not known.

This clonotype occurred a few times. The genes are TRBV7-9 and TRBJ1-2, with D possibly TRBD1 on 5 matching bases. Trimming took 3 bases from V and 4 from J, leaving 15 bases between them. Germline-derived CDR1 and CDR2 are SEHNR and FQNEAQ (reference sequence). This CDR3 spans 15 amino acids. CDR3 bases: TGTGCCAGCAGCTTCGATCTCAGGGAGGGCTATGGCTACACCTTC. Amino acids: CASSFDLREGYGYTF.

This chain joins TRBV7-2 and TRBJ1-2; TRBD1 is a possible D gene (6 bases). Germline values: CDR1 SGHTA, CDR2 FQGNSA. Trimming cost V 5 bases and J 4 bases, with 17 bases left between them. This CDR3 is 15 amino acids long. CDR3 amino acids: CASSLDAGETYGYTF. The CDR3 nucleotides read TGTGCCAGCAGCCTAGACGCAGGGGAGACCTATGGCTACACCTTC.

CDR3 region: CAWSGSWRSNEQFF. In DNA form, the CDR3 reads TGTGCCTGGAGTGGGTCCTGGCGAAGCAATGAGCAGTTCTTC. The gene calls are TRBV30 and TRBJ2-1; no clear D gene. Trimming removed 1 base at V and 6 bases at J, with 13 bases between. This CDR3 is 14 amino acids long. CDR1 and CDR2 (germline): GTSNPN, SVGIG (reference sequence).

The CDR3 DNA reads as TGTGCCAGCAGTTTCGGAGTTACGAACTACGAGCAGTACTTC. This translates into CASSFGVTNYEQYF. V gene TRBV12-3 or TRBV12-4 combines with J gene TRBJ2-7; D unresolved. V gave up 3 bases and J gave up 3 bases, with 12 bases separating them. This CDR3 region has 14 residues.

The rearrangement joins TRBV12-3 or TRBV12-4 to TRBJ1-2; no clear D gene. CDR3 length: 14 amino acids. V lost 1 base to trimming and J lost 6 bases, with 12 bases between them. The CDR3 nucleotides read TGTGCCAGCAGTTTAGAGCCCCTTAGTGATGGCTACACCTTC. Residues: CASSLEPLSDGYTF.

This clonotype was seen repeatedly, ten times or more. This rearrangement joins TRBV6-2 or TRBV6-3 to TRBJ2-1; D gene unclear. Trimming shortened V by 1 base and J by 5 bases, and 6 bases separated the two germline ends. Germline loops: CDR1 MNHEY, CDR2 SVGEGT. The CDR3 runs 13 residues. The CDR3 DNA follows: TGTGCCAGCAGTTACTACCAGCACAATGAGCAGTTCTTC. It encodes CASSYYQHNEQFF.

The rearrangement joins TRBV11-2 to TRBJ2-3, with 13 positions matching TRBD2. Trimming took 2 bases from V and 6 from J; bases not matched to a gene: 20. CDR3 size: 21 residues. Germline assignment: CDR1 SGHAT and CDR2 FQNNGV. In DNA, the CDR3 is TGTGCCAGCAGCTTACTACAACCCACCCGCCTGACTAGCGGGGGGAGGGATACGCAGTATTTT. Its translation: CASSLLQPTRLTSGGRDTQYF.

This clonotype was seen a few times. The chain joins TRBV9 to TRBJ2-1; 8 bases fit TRBD2. Germline V gene sequence: CDR1 SGDLS, CDR2 YYNGEE. Trimming cost V 4 bases and J 5 bases; bases outside gene matches: 11. This CDR3 is 16 amino acids long. CDR3 amino acids: CASSPPGLAGNNEQFF. DNA of the CDR3: TGTGCCAGCAGCCCGCCCGGGCTAGCGGGTAACAATGAGCAGTTCTTC.

There are a few counts of this clonotype. V and J are TRBV5-1 and TRBJ2-1; no definite D call. Germline CDR1 is SGHRS and CDR2 is YFSETQ. The length of the CDR3 is 15 residues. Trimming removed 4 bases at V and 7 bases at J, with 18 bases between. Here the CDR3 reads CASSQNGPFVNEQFF. In DNA, the CDR3 is TGCGCCAGCAGCCAAAACGGGCCCTTTGTTAATGAGCAGTTCTTC.

The gene calls are TRBV20-1 and TRBJ2-7, with TRBD2 matching 8 bases. V gave up 1 base and J gave up 5 bases; unmatched junction bases: 7. Germline loops: CDR1 DFQATT, CDR2 SNEGSKA (reference sequence). The CDR3 is made up of 14 amino acids. DNA for the CDR3: TGCAGTGCTAGAGGGAGCGGGAGCAAGGACGAGCAGTACTTC. As protein: CSARGSGSKDEQYF.

The rearrangement uses TRBV15 and TRBJ2-3; the D gene is possibly TRBD1 (6 bases). The germline CDR1 and CDR2 sequences are LNHNV and YYDKDF (reference sequence). V lost 9 bases, J lost 2 bases, and 18 bases lay in between. This CDR3 is 15 amino acids long. Written as DNA, the CDR3 is TGTGCCACTGCCAGGGATGGGGGCAACACAGATACGCAGTATTTT. Translated: CATARDGGNTDTQYF.

V gene TRBV20-1 combines with J gene TRBJ2-7; 7 nucleotides agree with TRBD1. Looked up from germline, CDR1 is DFQATT and CDR2 is SNEGSKA (reference sequence). The trim removed 4 bases at V and 2 bases at J, leaving 8 bases unmatched. The CDR3 extends over 14 amino acids. CDR3 sequence reads: CSATRTGPPYEQYF. For the CDR3, the DNA is TGCAGTGCTACTAGGACAGGACCCCCCTACGAGCAGTACTTC.

This clonotype was seen a handful of times. The genes are TRBV24-1 and TRBJ2-7, with D unresolved. V lost 4 bases and J lost 5, with 14 bases in between. Germline V gene sequence: CDR1 KGHDR, CDR2 SFDVKD. This CDR3 has 14 residues. The CDR3 here is CATSEGWKRHEQYF. The CDR3 coding sequence is TGTGCCACCAGTGAGGGGTGGAAACGACACGAGCAGTACTTC.

This clonotype showed up many times. The chain carries TRBV3-1 and TRBJ2-7, with D perhaps TRBD1 or TRBD2 (5 bases each). The CDR3 length is 14 residues. Trimming left V 3 bases short and J 0 bases short, with 9 bases between. Germline V gene lookup returns CDR1 LGHDT and CDR2 YNNKEL (reference sequence). CDR3 in amino acids: CASSQGTASYEQYF. The CDR3 DNA sequence: TGTGCCAGCAGCCAGGGGACCGCCTCCTACGAGCAGTACTTC.

This clonotype was observed a few times. V gene TRBV30 combines with J gene TRBJ1-1, with a weak D call TRBD1 (5 bases). Germline V gives CDR1 GTSNPN, CDR2 SVGIG (reference sequence). CDR3 length: 13 amino acids. The germline V and J ends were trimmed by 2 bases and 4 bases, with 11 bases remaining between them. CDR3 amino acids: CAWSRGPGTEAFF. The CDR3 DNA is TGTGCCTGGAGTCGGGGCCCTGGCACTGAAGCTTTCTTT.

The genes are TRBV6-2 or TRBV6-3 and TRBJ2-7; D possibly uses TRBD1 or TRBD2 (5 bases each). The V and J ends lost 0 bases and 0 bases respectively, with 6 bases between them. This CDR3 region has 14 residues. Per germline, CDR1 MNHEY and CDR2 SVGEGT. CDR3 sequence reads: CASSYSRGSYEQYF. CDR3 DNA: TGTGCCAGCAGTTACTCGAGGGGCTCCTACGAGCAGTACTTC.

The V call is TRBV11-3, the J call TRBJ2-1, with 9 bases identical to TRBD2. CDR3 length: 14 residues. The trim removed 3 bases at V and 12 bases at J, leaving 9 bases unmatched. Germline loops: CDR1 SGHNT, CDR2 YENEEA. In DNA form, the CDR3 reads TGTGCCAGCAGCTTCGGCCCCATAGCGGGAGTGCAGTTCTTC. Translated: CASSFGPIAGVQFF. The full variable domain, its missing parts supplied by reference TRBV11-3 and TRBJ2-1, is EAGVVQSPRYKIIEKKQPVAFWCNPISGHNTLYWYLQNLGQGPELLIRYENEEAVDDSQLPKDRFSAERLKGVDSTLKIQPAELGDSAVYLCASSFGPIAGVQFFGPGTRLTVL.

This chain connects TRBV5-1 to TRBJ2-1; 8 nucleotides align to TRBD2. Germline V gene lookup returns CDR1 SGHRS and CDR2 YFSETQ. The CDR3 runs to 15 residues. V lost 2 bases to trimming and J lost 7 bases; unmatched junction nucleotides: 8. CDR3 residues: CASSFGSGRRNEQFF. The CDR3 DNA sequence: TGCGCCAGCAGCTTTGGAAGCGGGAGAAGGAATGAGCAGTTCTTC. Using reference TRBV5-1 and TRBJ2-1 for the parts outside the CDR3, the full variable domain is KAGVTQTPRYLIKTRGQQVTLSCSPISGHRSVSWYQQTPGQGLQFLFEYFSETQRNKGNFPGRFSGRQFSNSRSEMNVSTLELGDSALYLCASSFGSGRRNEQFFGPGTRLTVL.

This clonotype has only a few counts. The chain joins TRBV25-1 to TRBJ2-4; 7 nucleotides agree with TRBD2. In germline, CDR1 is MGHDK, CDR2 SYGVNS. The CDR3 totals 15 residues. J was trimmed by 7 bases and V by 3 bases; bases with no gene match: 9. The CDR3 coding sequence is TGTGCCAGCAGTGACCCGGGGCGGGGGAGCAACATTCAGTACTTC. Protein sequence: CASSDPGRGSNIQYF.

The chain has TRBV18 and TRBJ2-7, with unresolved D. The germline V gene has CDR1 KGHSH and CDR2 LQKENI. V was pared by 3 bases and J by 2 bases, with 11 bases between. This CDR3 spans 14 amino acids. The CDR3 loop reads CASSPNTNTYEQYF. CDR3 DNA: TGTGCCAGCTCACCGAATACGAATACCTACGAGCAGTACTTC.

This clonotype has just a few counts. V and J are TRBV7-9 and TRBJ1-2; tentatively, D is TRBD1 (5 bases). Looked up from germline, CDR1 is SEHNR and CDR2 is FQNEAQ (reference sequence). This CDR3 is 15 amino acids long. The V end was cut by 5 bases, the J end by 2 bases, with 15 bases between. The CDR3 bases are TGTGCCAGCAGCCACCTAAGAGCAGGGAACTATGGCTACACCTTC. Protein: CASSHLRAGNYGYTF.

CDR3 sequence: CLGWGPDGSITEAFF. CDR3 bases: TGTCTCGGCTGGGGTCCAGACGGTTCGATCACTGAAGCTTTCTTT. The V and J genes are TRBV30 and TRBJ1-1, with D hard to call. Germline CDR1 GTSNPN, CDR2 SVGIG (reference sequence). This CDR3 contains 15 residues. The whole variable domain, filled in from reference TRBV30 and TRBJ1-1, reads SQTIHQWPATLVQPVGSPLSLECTVEGTSNPNLYWYRQAAGRGLQLLFYSVGIGQISSEVPQNLSASRPQDRQFILSSKKLLLSDSGFYLCLGWGPDGSITEAFFGQGTRLTVV.

There are a few counts of this clonotype. The chain employs TRBV24-1 and TRBJ2-3; D might be TRBD2 (6 bases). Germline loops: CDR1 KGHDR, CDR2 SFDVKD. There are 14 residues in the CDR3. V lost 3 bases and J 1 base, leaving 7 bases between the germline ends. The chain's CDR3 is CATSDPGGTDTQYF. The CDR3 DNA is TGTGCCACCAGTGATCCGGGAGGCACAGATACGCAGTATTTT.